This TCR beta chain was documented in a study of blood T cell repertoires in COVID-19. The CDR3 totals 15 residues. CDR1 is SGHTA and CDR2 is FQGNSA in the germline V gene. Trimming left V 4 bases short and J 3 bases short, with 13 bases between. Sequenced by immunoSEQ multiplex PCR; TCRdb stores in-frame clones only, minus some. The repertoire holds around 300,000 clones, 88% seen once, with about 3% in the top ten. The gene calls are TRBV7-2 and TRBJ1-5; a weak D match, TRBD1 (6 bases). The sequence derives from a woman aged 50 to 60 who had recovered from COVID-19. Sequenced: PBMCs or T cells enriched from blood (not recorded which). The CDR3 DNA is TGTGCCAGCAGCTCTCCAGGGGTTTCCAATCAGCCCCAGCATTTT. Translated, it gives CASSSPGVSNQPQHF.